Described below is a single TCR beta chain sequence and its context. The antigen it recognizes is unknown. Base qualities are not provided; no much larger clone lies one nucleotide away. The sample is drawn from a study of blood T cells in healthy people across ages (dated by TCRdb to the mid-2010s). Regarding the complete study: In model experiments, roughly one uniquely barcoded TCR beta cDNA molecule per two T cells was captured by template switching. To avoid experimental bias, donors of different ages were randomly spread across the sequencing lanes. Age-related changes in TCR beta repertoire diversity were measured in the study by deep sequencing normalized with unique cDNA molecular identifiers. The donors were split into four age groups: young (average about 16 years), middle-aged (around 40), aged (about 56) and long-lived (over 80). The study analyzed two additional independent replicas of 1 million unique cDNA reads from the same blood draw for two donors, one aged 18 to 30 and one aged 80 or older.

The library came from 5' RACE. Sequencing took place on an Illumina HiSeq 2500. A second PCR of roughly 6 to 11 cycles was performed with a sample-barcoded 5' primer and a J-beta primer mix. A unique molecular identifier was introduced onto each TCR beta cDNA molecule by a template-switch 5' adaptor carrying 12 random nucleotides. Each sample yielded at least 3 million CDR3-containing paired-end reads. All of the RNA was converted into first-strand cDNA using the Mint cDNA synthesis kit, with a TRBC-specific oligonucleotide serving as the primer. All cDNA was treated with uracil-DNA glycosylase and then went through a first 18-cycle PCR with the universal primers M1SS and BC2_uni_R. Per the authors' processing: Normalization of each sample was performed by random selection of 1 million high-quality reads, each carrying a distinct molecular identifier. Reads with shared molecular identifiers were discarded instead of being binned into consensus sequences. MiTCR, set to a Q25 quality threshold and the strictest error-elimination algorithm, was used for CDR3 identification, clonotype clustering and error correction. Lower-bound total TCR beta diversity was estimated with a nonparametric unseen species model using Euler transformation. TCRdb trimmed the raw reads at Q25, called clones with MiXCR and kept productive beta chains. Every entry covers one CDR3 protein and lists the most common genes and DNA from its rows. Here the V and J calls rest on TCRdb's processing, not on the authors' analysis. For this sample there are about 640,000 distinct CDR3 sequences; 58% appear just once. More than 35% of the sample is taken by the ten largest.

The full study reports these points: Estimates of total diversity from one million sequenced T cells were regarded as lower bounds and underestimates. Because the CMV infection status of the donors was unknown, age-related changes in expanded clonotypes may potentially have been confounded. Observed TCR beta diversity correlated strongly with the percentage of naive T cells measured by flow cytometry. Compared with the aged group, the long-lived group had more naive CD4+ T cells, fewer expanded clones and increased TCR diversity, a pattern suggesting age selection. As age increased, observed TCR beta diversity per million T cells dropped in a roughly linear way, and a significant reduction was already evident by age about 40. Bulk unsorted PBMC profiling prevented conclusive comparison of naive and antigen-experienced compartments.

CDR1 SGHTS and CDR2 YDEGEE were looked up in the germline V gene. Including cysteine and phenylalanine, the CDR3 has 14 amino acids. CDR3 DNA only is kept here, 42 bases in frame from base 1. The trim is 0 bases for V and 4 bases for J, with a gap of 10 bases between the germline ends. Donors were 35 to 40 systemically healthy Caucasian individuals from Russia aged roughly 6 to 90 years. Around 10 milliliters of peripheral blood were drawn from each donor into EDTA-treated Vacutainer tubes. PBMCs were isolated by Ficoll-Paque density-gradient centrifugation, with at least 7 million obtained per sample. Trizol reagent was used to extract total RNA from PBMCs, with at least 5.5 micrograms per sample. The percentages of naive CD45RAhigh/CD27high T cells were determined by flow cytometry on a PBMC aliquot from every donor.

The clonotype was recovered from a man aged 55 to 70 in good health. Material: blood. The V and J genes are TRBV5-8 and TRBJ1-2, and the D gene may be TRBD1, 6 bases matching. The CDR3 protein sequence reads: CASSLEGGGYGYTF. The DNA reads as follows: TGTGCCAGCAGCTTGGAGGGGGGAGGCTATGGCTACACCTTC.